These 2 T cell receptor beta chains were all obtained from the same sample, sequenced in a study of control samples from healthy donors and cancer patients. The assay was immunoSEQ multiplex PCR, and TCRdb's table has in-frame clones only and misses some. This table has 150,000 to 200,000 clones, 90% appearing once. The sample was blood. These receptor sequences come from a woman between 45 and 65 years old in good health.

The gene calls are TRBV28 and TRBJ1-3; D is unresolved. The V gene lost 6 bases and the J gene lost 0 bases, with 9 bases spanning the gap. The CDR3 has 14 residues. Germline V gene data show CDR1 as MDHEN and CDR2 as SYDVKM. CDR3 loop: CASRASNSGNTIYF. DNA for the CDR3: TGTGCCAGCAGGGCCTCCAACTCTGGAAACACCATATATTTT.

The CDR3 DNA reads as TGTGCCAGCTCTAGGGTGGGGCTCGTCAATGAGCAGTTCTTC. It specifies CASSRVGLVNEQFF. The chain links TRBV6-5 to TRBJ2-1; maybe TRBD1 (5 bases). The CDR3 covers 14 residues. Germline V gene data show CDR1 as MNHEY and CDR2 as SVGAGI. Trimming stripped 8 bases from V and 6 bases from J, with 17 bases between.